This TCR beta chain originates from a study of shared clonotypes between healthy human individuals. Study-wide findings and caveats: What naive subsets generally showed was a larger estimated richness than memory subsets showed. Naive CD4 clonotype sharing across a handful of donors was 4% to 5.5%.

On this clone itself: Its target is unknown.

The run depth of the assay was deep. Per the authors' pipeline: ImmunoSEQ junction-only sequences lacked quality scores, so their filtering differed. Method: immunoSEQ multiplex PCR; TCRdb's copy keeps in-frame clones and lacks some. The V and J calls and clone size come from that table; D and trimming were worked out from the DNA. The data contain approximately 740,000 clones, around 67% of them singletons. The CDR3 consists of 15 residues. Trimming pared 3 bases from V and 4 bases from J, leaving 15 bases between. CDR1 is MGHRA, CDR2 YSYEKL, per germline. Material: memory CD4+ T cells sorted from blood. Subset here: CD45RA-negative fraction. The origin of this receptor is a woman aged 25-40 years in good health. The rearrangement links TRBV4-1 to TRBJ1-1; D is ambiguous. Written as DNA, the CDR3 is TGCGCCAGCAGCCAGCTACTTGACGGAATCACTGAAGCTTTCTTT. Residues: CASSQLLDGITEAFF.